The rows below give T cell receptor beta chains drawn from one sample of a study of yellow fever vaccine responses in identical twins. TCRdb passed the RT-PCR reads through MiXCR, listing each CDR3 protein once. The sample includes 15,000 or so distinct CDR3 sequences, around 85% of them seen just once. The sample consisted of T cells from blood (PBMCs), unsorted or a sorted subset (not recorded which), taken before or after yellow fever vaccination (not recorded which). The receptors were sampled from a young woman who received the yellow fever vaccine. CDR3s include the opening cysteine and the closing phenylalanine or tryptophan. Fields, in order: J gene, V gene, clone size, CDR3 length, D gene, CDR3 protein, CDR3 DNA. D genes are given only for firm matches. Expanded clones are given a class, and other clones once, few, many or no size at all.

>TRBJ1-6|TRBV7-3|NA|15|NA
CASSLNRDKGLTLHF
TGTGCCAGCAGCTTAAACCGGGACAAGGGGTTAACCCTCCACTTT
>TRBJ2-1|TRBV13|few|15|TRBD2
CASSPRTSGYNEQFF
TGTGCCAGCAGCCCCAGGACTAGCGGATACAATGAGCAGTTCTTC
>TRBJ1-4|TRBV12-3/TRBV12-4|NA|13|NA
CASSWGGNEKLFF
TGTGCCAGCAGCTGGGGGGGAAATGAAAAACTGTTTTTT
>TRBJ2-7|TRBV11-2|NA|15|NA
CASSFGFAFNGEQYF
TGTGCCAGCAGCTTTGGTTTCGCGTTTAATGGCGAGCAGTACTTC
>TRBJ1-1|TRBV11-3|NA|13|NA
CASTSSLNTEAFF
TGTGCCAGCACCTCGTCTCTGAACACTGAAGCTTTCTTT
>TRBJ1-5|TRBV12-3/TRBV12-4|NA|15|NA
CASSLALGGTQPQHF
TGTGCCAGCAGTCTCGCCTTGGGGGGAACCCAGCCCCAGCATTTT
>TRBJ2-3|TRBV18|once|14|NA
CASSPRDQRNTQYF
TGTGCCAGCTCACCACGGGACCAGCGAAATACGCAGTATTTT
>TRBJ2-1|TRBV5-5|few|14|NA
CASSPGPGGVVQFF
TGTGCCAGCAGCCCAGGGCCAGGAGGGGTTGTGCAGTTCTTC
>TRBJ2-7|TRBV5-1|NA|18|TRBD2
CASSSGLAGALPPHEQYF
TGCGCCAGCAGCTCCGGGCTAGCGGGAGCTTTACCACCCCACGAGCAGTACTTC
>TRBJ2-1|TRBV25-1|NA|14|TRBD2
CASSDSGSWNEQFF
TGTGCCAGCAGTGATAGCGGGAGCTGGAATGAGCAGTTCTTC
>TRBJ2-1|TRBV18|NA|15|TRBD1
CASSRGQGPYNEQFF
TGTGCCAGCTCTCGCGGACAGGGCCCCTACAATGAGCAGTTCTTC
>TRBJ2-3|TRBV10-3|few|13|NA
CATTAPSTDTQYF
TGTGCCACCACAGCACCGAGCACAGATACGCAGTATTTT
>TRBJ2-3|TRBV7-9|NA|14|NA
CASSSLASEVTQYF
TGTGCCAGCAGCTCCCTCGCTAGTGAGGTGACGCAGTATTTT
>TRBJ2-6|TRBV11-2|NA|15|NA
CASSPRVTGANVLTF
TGTGCCAGCAGCCCCCGCGTTACTGGGGCCAACGTCCTGACTTTC
>TRBJ2-2|TRBV5-1|NA|16|NA
CASSLDWSSNTGELFF
TGCGCCAGCAGCTTGGACTGGTCGTCGAACACCGGGGAGCTGTTTTTT
>TRBJ2-5|TRBV20-1|NA|15|TRBD1
CSAGATGDVLGTQYF
TGCAGTGCTGGGGCGACAGGGGACGTCCTCGGGACCCAGTACTTC
>TRBJ2-1|TRBV5-1|once|12|NA
CASSKERDEQFF
TGCGCCAGCAGCAAGGAAAGGGATGAGCAGTTCTTC
>TRBJ1-4|TRBV11-3|few|15|NA
CASSLVAGYGEKLFF
TGTGCCAGCAGCTTAGTGGCAGGGTATGGGGAAAAACTGTTTTTT
>TRBJ2-5|TRBV11-3|NA|15|NA
CASSLDWAGGQTQYF
TGTGCCAGCAGCTTAGATTGGGCAGGGGGGCAGACCCAGTACTTC
>TRBJ1-2|TRBV13|few|13|TRBD1
CASSSGQNYGYTF
TGTGCCAGCTCCTCGGGACAGAACTATGGCTACACCTTC
>TRBJ2-3|TRBV11-2|NA|15|TRBD2
CASSRTSVSTDTQYF
TGTGCCAGCAGCCGAACTAGCGTTAGCACAGATACGCAGTATTTT
>TRBJ2-1|TRBV7-9|once|15|NA
CASSLDRGSYNEQFF
TGTGCCAGCAGCTTAGACAGAGGCTCCTACAATGAGCAGTTCTTC
>TRBJ2-5|TRBV11-1|NA|16|TRBD1
CASSLSRDREQETQYF
TGTGCCAGCAGCTTATCCCGGGACAGGGAACAAGAGACCCAGTACTTC
>TRBJ1-5|TRBV7-2|NA|15|TRBD1
CASSFKQGDNQPQHF
TGTGCCAGCAGCTTTAAGCAGGGGGACAATCAGCCCCAGCATTTT
>TRBJ1-1|TRBV29-1|NA|15|TRBD1
CSVPKQGAMNTEAFF
TGCAGCGTGCCCAAACAGGGGGCTATGAACACTGAAGCTTTCTTT
>TRBJ2-7|TRBV11-3|NA|14|TRBD2
CASSLLAGAYEQYF
TGTGCCAGCAGCTTGCTAGCGGGAGCCTACGAGCAGTACTTC
>TRBJ2-6|TRBV2|once|14|NA
CASSVDSGANVLTF
TGTGCCAGCAGTGTCGACTCTGGGGCCAACGTCCTGACTTTC
>TRBJ1-5|TRBV20-1|NA|16|NA
CSALRGGDLSNQPQHF
TGCAGTGCTTTGAGGGGGGGGGACCTTAGCAATCAGCCCCAGCATTTT
>TRBJ2-1|TRBV29-1|NA|14|TRBD1
CSVDAGTGHNEQFF
TGCAGCGTTGATGCCGGGACAGGGCACAATGAGCAGTTCTTC
>TRBJ1-5|TRBV11-1|few|15|NA
CASSLYSNSNQPQHF
TGTGCCAGCAGCTTATACAGCAATAGCAATCAGCCCCAGCATTTT
>TRBJ1-1|TRBV11-1|NA|15|NA
CASSYRDTENTEAFF
TGTGCCAGCAGCTACCGGGACACCGAGAACACTGAAGCTTTCTTT
>TRBJ2-1|TRBV7-3|NA|15|TRBD2
CASSRGLAGENEQFF
TGTGCCAGCAGCCGCGGACTAGCGGGAGAGAATGAGCAGTTCTTC
>TRBJ1-2|TRBV18|NA|17|TRBD1
CASSPPAGGQANYGYTF
TGTGCCAGCTCACCACCCGCCGGAGGACAGGCTAACTATGGCTACACCTTC
>TRBJ1-1|TRBV13|NA|11|NA
CASSTFSEAFF
TGTGCCAGCTCGACCTTCTCTGAAGCTTTCTTT
>TRBJ1-2|TRBV6-1|NA|14|NA
CASRQNSNPYGYTF
TGTGCCAGCAGACAAAACAGTAACCCCTATGGCTACACCTTC
>TRBJ2-3|TRBV10-3|NA|17|NA
CAIAMVPGGPSTDTQYF
TGTGCCATCGCTATGGTCCCTGGGGGGCCTAGCACAGATACGCAGTATTTT
>TRBJ1-2|TRBV3-1|NA|15|NA
CASSQDLISTYGYTF
TGTGCCAGCAGCCAAGATCTGATTTCGACCTATGGCTACACCTTC
>TRBJ1-1|TRBV20-1|NA|14|NA
CSASQDRINTEAFF
TGCAGTGCTAGTCAGGACAGAATAAACACTGAAGCTTTCTTT
>TRBJ1-1|TRBV18|NA|14|NA
CASSPSAENTEAFF
TGTGCCAGCTCACCATCGGCAGAGAACACTGAAGCTTTCTTT
>TRBJ1-1|TRBV5-1|NA|14|NA
CASSLEMPGPGSFF
TGCGCCAGCAGCTTGGAAATGCCGGGACCGGGATCTTTCTTT
>TRBJ2-3|TRBV29-1|few|16|NA
CSVNANKGTGTDTQYF
TGCAGCGTTAACGCTAACAAGGGAACTGGCACAGATACGCAGTATTTT
>TRBJ2-1|TRBV18|NA|15|TRBD2
CASSSSSGRLNEQFF
TGTGCCAGCTCATCTTCTAGCGGAAGACTCAATGAGCAGTTCTTC
>TRBJ2-1|TRBV29-1|NA|13|TRBD2
CSATSASYNEQFF
TGCAGCGCGACTAGCGCTTCCTACAATGAGCAGTTCTTC